This T cell receptor beta chain came from a study of tissue T cells after allogeneic stem cell transplantation. General observations from the study: This small cohort was clinically heterogeneous, and sampling depth was a limitation. In patients and mice, blood and spleen missed much of tissue repertoire. TCR repertoires tracked anatomic similarity, regardless of disease or transplant status.

Sequencing of TCRbeta CDR3 at survey depth gave sequences and template counts. Method: immunoSEQ multiplex PCR; TCRdb's copy keeps in-frame clones and lacks some. Among approximately 45,000 clones, 65% to 85% were seen once, and the ten largest hold about 0.55%. The V and J ends lost 2 bases and 1 base respectively, with 7 bases between them. The CDR3 runs to 14 residues. CDR1 NNHDY and CDR2 SYVADS come from the germline V gene. Of note for this clone: Antigen: not known. The gene symbols are mouse symbols. The read gets to within 1 residue of the CDR3 end, and the germline J gene fills in the rest.

This TCR was recovered from a pool of C57BL/6 mice in good health. J is TRBJ1-5 and V is TRBV13-3; the D gene is possibly TRBD1 (5 bases). Sample: sorted cells pooled from one or two spleens. This CDR3 is CASSEWDNNQAPLF. CDR3 DNA (partial): TGTGCCAGCAGTGAATGGGACAACAACCAGGCTCCGCTT.